Reported below is one T cell receptor beta chain. It has no known antigen specificity. Per-nucleotide qualities are absent, and no much larger clonotype sits a single base away. This sample is part of a study of CD8 T cells in Susac syndrome (dated by TCRdb to the late 2010s). Regarding the complete study: Of the Susac syndrome patients who were sequenced, fewer than 10 were in clinical remission while five or six had clinically active disease. The clonality of the CD8+ T cell repertoire was compared across about a dozen healthy donors, about 14 Susac syndrome patients and fewer than 16 multiple sclerosis patients. At the time of blood withdrawal, Susac syndrome patients were either therapy-naive, taking corticosteroids (with some also receiving IVIg), or on IVIg alone. The study used repertoire sequencing to test whether antigen drove CD8+ T cell activation and differentiation in Susac syndrome. General study outcomes and caveats: Susac syndrome CD8+ repertoires showed clonal expansion, highest in CD8+ TEMRA cells and greater in clinically active than remitting patients. The study acknowledged that relatively few individuals were included in the TCR sequencing and HLA analysis. In the total CD8+ and CD8+ TEMRA repertoires, around 17 and five Susac-specific public clones, respectively, were identified.

High-throughput TCR beta sequencing profiled peripheral blood CD8+ and CD4+ T cells from healthy donors, Susac syndrome patients and multiple sclerosis patients. Susac syndrome patients met recently defined diagnostic criteria for definite or probable disease. Bulk CD8+ and CD4+ T cells were purified by magnetic negative isolation, while CD8+ TEMRA cells were enriched using FACS. Blood was drawn into EDTA tubes, processed within 24 hours, and PBMCs were isolated by density gradient centrifugation. PBMCs intended for TCR sequencing were frozen in liquid nitrogen and were later thawed in a 37 degrees C water bath. The sorted or isolated CD4+, CD8+ and CD8+ TEMRA cells reached a purity of at least 90%. CDR3 length: 13 amino acids, cysteine to phenylalanine. CDR3 DNA is the only sequence kept; it has 39 bases, read in frame from the first base. Via the germline V gene, CDR1 is SGDLS and CDR2 YYNGEE. V loses 5 bases of germline sequence and J loses 0 bases, and the interval between the two ends is 6 bases.

RNA was extracted with the RNeasy kit and about 0.5 to 1 ug was reverse transcribed using random hexamers. The immunoSEQ multiplex PCR assay, covering 54 Vbeta and 13 Jbeta segments, was used to amplify TCR beta CDR3 regions. PCR amplification bias was corrected using a synthetic template baseline for primer optimization and computational correction. The original pipeline was this. Reads were annotated to V, D and J genes according to IMGT and were analyzed with immunoSEQ Analyzer, with only productive sequences retained. Clonality was calculated as one minus the Shannon entropy normalized by log2 of the number of productive unique sequences. For each patient and control, public and private clones were evaluated among the 100 most prevalent clones. Clones were defined as Susac-specific when absent from the healthy and MS cohorts, from roughly 1,000 published viral clones and from other ImmuneACCESS disease sequences. The public reads were reanalyzed by TCRdb: fastp trimming at Q25, MiXCR alignment, in-frame beta chains only. All rows with the same CDR3 protein become a single entry with the most common DNA and genes. These V and J calls are TCRdb output, not the study's own analysis. This sample has 80,000 or so distinct CDR3 sequences in its table, and approximately 96% of those were observed once. In total, the top ten clones hold approximately 0.41% of the sample.

The sequence joins TRBV9 to TRBJ1-5, with no confidently assigned D gene. The source material was CD8+ T cells from PBMCs. This receptor was identified in a human donor with Susac syndrome. The CDR3 sequence is CASSETSNQPQHF. The bases are TGTGCCAGCAGTGAGACTAGCAATCAGCCCCAGCATTTT.